This is a list of T cell receptor beta chains from one sample in a study of T-cell reconstitution after alpha-beta-depleted transplantation in children. Each CDR3 protein gets one entry after TCRdb re-called the PCR reads with MiXCR. The table has around 600,000 distinct CDR3 sequences, about 10% seen once. Sequencing used PBMCs from the stem cell graft donor, obtained from the stem cell graft. The receptors stem from a human donor who donated a stem cell graft to a child with acute myeloid leukemia. Both conserved end residues are part of each CDR3. Each record gives: J gene, D gene, V gene, clone size, CDR3 DNA, CDR3 protein. The D gene is left open where the match is weak. Rows may omit the clone size; those that give it use once, few, many or a size class.

TRBJ2-7	TRBD1	TRBV7-6	many	TGTGCCAGCAGCTTAGTCCCCCGGACAGGGAATAGCTACGAGCAGTACTTC	CASSLVPRTGNSYEQYF
TRBJ2-3	TRBD1	TRBV15	NA	TGTGCCACCAGCAGAGACCCGGGACAGGGGAAGTATTTT	CATSRDPGQGKYF
TRBJ2-1	TRBD2	TRBV20-1	NA	TGCAGTGCTAGAGGTGGTAGCGGGAGAGGTACGGGGGGGAGCTCCTACAATGAGCAGTTCTTC	CSARGGSGRGTGGSSYNEQFF
TRBJ2-3	TRBD2	TRBV27	NA	TGTGCCAGCAGTCTGACCCTTAGCGGGAGTACCGCAGATACGCAGTATTTT	CASSLTLSGSTADTQYF
TRBJ2-3	NA	TRBV11-3	few	TGTGCCAGCAGCTTAGACCTGCGTGAAGGGACAGATACGCAGTATTTT	CASSLDLREGTDTQYF
TRBJ2-7	NA	TRBV28	NA	TGTGCCAGCAGTCGGGGACGGTGGAGCTCCTACGAGCAGTACTTC	CASSRGRWSSYEQYF
TRBJ2-7	NA	TRBV5-1	NA	TGCGCCAGCAGCTTGGGCGGGACAGACATTACCTACGAGCAGTACTTC	CASSLGGTDITYEQYF
TRBJ1-1	NA	TRBV7-8	many	TGTGCCAGCAGCTTAGGAGCAGGGGTGAACACTGAAGCTTTCTTT	CASSLGAGVNTEAFF
TRBJ2-7	NA	TRBV3-1	many	TGTGCCAGCAGCCAAGGCGGTAGGGGCGAGCAGTACTTC	CASSQGGRGEQYF
TRBJ2-1	NA	TRBV5-1	NA	TGCGCCAGCAGCTTGACGAGCGGGCTAGTCCCCAACAATGAGCAGTTCTTC	CASSLTSGLVPNNEQFF
TRBJ2-5	NA	TRBV5-1	many	TGTGCCAGCAGCTTTAAAGAGACCCAGTACTTC	CASSFKETQYF
TRBJ2-3	NA	TRBV24-1	few	TGTGCCACCAGTGTGACAGCAGATACGCAGTATTTT	CATSVTADTQYF
TRBJ2-7	NA	TRBV30	few	TGTGCCTCCCCGCCGCCCCCTCCCTACGAGCAGTACTTC	CASPPPPPYEQYF
TRBJ2-1	NA	TRBV4-2	many	TGTGCCAGCAGCCAAGAAACGAAGGCTGGTCACAATGAGCAGTTCTTC	CASSQETKAGHNEQFF
TRBJ2-3	NA	TRBV11-3	many	TGTGCCAGCAGCAACGGACGGACCGCTTCAGATACGCAGTATTTT	CASSNGRTASDTQYF
TRBJ1-1	TRBD1	TRBV7-9	many	TGTGCCAGCAGCTTCCCCCTGCAGGGGGACATGAACACTGAAGCTTTCTTT	CASSFPLQGDMNTEAFF
TRBJ2-4	NA	TRBV2	few	TGTGCCAGCACCCTAGGGAGGCAGGAACTAGCCAAAAACATTCAGTACTTC	CASTLGRQELAKNIQYF
TRBJ1-5	TRBD1	TRBV20-1	NA	TGCAGTGCTGAGCTCCGGGACAGGGCCAATCAGCCCCAGCATTTT	CSAELRDRANQPQHF
TRBJ2-2	NA	TRBV9	NA	TGTGCCAGCAGCAGCGGGTACACCGGGGAGCTGTTTTTT	CASSSGYTGELFF
TRBJ2-1	NA	TRBV2	NA	TGTGCCAGCAGTGAACGCTCTTCCTCCTACAATGAGCAGTTCTTC	CASSERSSSYNEQFF
TRBJ2-7	NA	TRBV21-1	few	TGTGCCAGCAGCAAAGGTGAGCGGGAGACCTACGAGCAGTACTTC	CASSKGERETYEQYF
TRBJ2-3	NA	TRBV4-3	few	TGCGCCAGCAGCCAATCGGGGTTCAGCACAGATACGCAGTATTTT	CASSQSGFSTDTQYF
TRBJ2-3	NA	TRBV5-4	NA	TGTGCCAGCACCGGCGAGGTGGGCCGTGACACAGATACGCAGTATTTT	CASTGEVGRDTDTQYF
TRBJ2-3	TRBD2	TRBV5-1	few	TGCGCCAGCAGCTTGGTGGCGGCGGGAGCCACAGATACGCAGTATTTT	CASSLVAAGATDTQYF
TRBJ2-2	NA	TRBV25-1	NA	TGTGCCAGCAGCATGGGGATCGGCTATGACACCGGGGAGCTGTTTTTT	CASSMGIGYDTGELFF
TRBJ1-4	TRBD1	TRBV20-1	NA	TGCAGTGCTAGAGGATGGACAGGGATTATGACCACTAATGAAAAACTGTTTTTT	CSARGWTGIMTTNEKLFF
TRBJ2-3	NA	TRBV12-3/TRBV12-4	few	TGTGCCACCGGAGGGATCACAGATACGCAGTATTTT	CATGGITDTQYF